These 23 T cell receptor beta chains came from one sample sequenced in a study of blood T cell repertoires in COVID-19. Assay used: immunoSEQ multiplex PCR; TCRdb lists only in-frame clones, some missing. Here the sample spans around 290,000 clones, 80% to 95% being singletons. The source material was peripheral blood. The receptors were gathered from a woman between 25 and 40 years old with COVID-19, enrolled during active disease.

The chain carries TRBV30 and TRBJ1-1; D not resolved. V gave up 0 bases and J gave up 0 bases, with 14 bases separating them. Germline-derived CDR1 and CDR2 are GTSNPN and SVGIG (reference sequence). The CDR3 covers 16 residues. The DNA of the CDR3 is TGTGCCTGGAGTGTAGGCCCGGCAGGAATGAACACTGAAGCTTTCTTT. Protein: CAWSVGPAGMNTEAFF.

This sequence joins TRBV5-4 and TRBJ2-7; possible D gene TRBD1, 6 bases. Germline CDR1 is SGHNT and CDR2 is YYREEE (reference sequence). With 1 base removed from V and 2 bases from J, the gap between germline ends came to 16 bases. This CDR3 region has 16 residues. CDR3 sequence reads: CASSLMEGGPPYEQYF. As DNA, the CDR3 is TGTGCCAGCAGCTTGATGGAAGGGGGACCCCCCTACGAGCAGTACTTC.

The rearrangement uses TRBV7-3 and TRBJ2-7; 8 bases are a match to TRBD1. Trimming at V came to 4 bases and at J to 6 bases, leaving 5 bases not matched to a gene. CDR3 length equals 13 residues. CDR1 is SGHTA and CDR2 is FQGTGA in the germline V gene. Here the CDR3 DNA reads TGTGCCAGCAGCTCCGGACAGGGAAGCGAGCAGTACTTC. Its protein is CASSSGQGSEQYF.

This clone was found a few times. The genes are TRBV7-2 and TRBJ2-1; 15 bases fit TRBD2. The germline gives CDR1 SGHTA, CDR2 FQGNSA. Losses at the gene ends were 1 base for V and 4 bases for J; bases not matched to a gene: 2. There are 17 residues in the CDR3. CDR3 sequence reads: CASSLVGLAGGYNEQFF. DNA of the CDR3: TGTGCCAGCAGCTTAGTAGGACTAGCGGGAGGGTACAATGAGCAGTTCTTC.

The V call is TRBV27, the J call TRBJ2-7, with a possible D match to TRBD2 (5 bases). V was trimmed by 0 bases and J by 2 bases, leaving 20 bases between them. Per germline, CDR1 MNHEY and CDR2 SMNVEV (reference sequence). CDR3 length: 18 residues. CDR3 sequence: CASSLSMSAQFGTYEQYF. The CDR3 bases are TGTGCCAGCAGTTTATCGATGTCGGCGCAATTCGGGACCTACGAGCAGTACTTC.

This rearrangement joins TRBV5-4 to TRBJ2-3; D might be TRBD1 (6 bases). Trimming cost V 4 bases and J 4 bases, with 10 bases left between them. The CDR3 is 13 amino acids. From germline, CDR1 is SGHNT and CDR2 YYREEE (reference sequence). The DNA of the CDR3 is TGTGCCAGCAGCGTACAGGGCCCAGATACGCAGTATTTT. It translates to CASSVQGPDTQYF.

This clone was picked up a small number of times. The chain is built from TRBV6-6 and TRBJ2-2; D possibly corresponds to TRBD1 (6 bases). The CDR3 is made up of 14 amino acids. V lost 4 bases and J 3 bases, leaving 9 bases between the germline ends. Germline V gene sequence: CDR1 MNHNY, CDR2 SVGAGI (reference sequence). Written as DNA, the CDR3 is TGTGCCAGCAGTTGGGACACGGACACCGGGGAGCTGTTTTTT. This codes for CASSWDTDTGELFF.

The chain uses TRBV2 and TRBJ1-5; no clear D gene. CDR3 length: 12 residues. V lost 1 base and J lost 6, with 4 bases in between. Germline V gives CDR1 SNHLY, CDR2 FYNNEI. Here the CDR3 DNA reads TGTGCCAGCAGTGAAGACTTTCAGCCCCAGCATTTT. Its protein is CASSEDFQPQHF.

This sequence joins TRBV5-1 and TRBJ2-3, with 10 bases lining up with TRBD2. Germline CDR1 is SGHRS and CDR2 is YFSETQ. V was pared by 0 bases and J by 0 bases, with 1 base of the junction left unmatched. CDR3 length: 16 amino acids. In nucleotides, the CDR3 is TGCGCCAGCAGCTTGGCACTAGCGGGGAGCACAGATACGCAGTATTTT. This gives the protein CASSLALAGSTDTQYF.

The genes are TRBV6-5 and TRBJ2-1; 11 bases align to TRBD2. The trim removed 10 bases at V and 4 bases at J, leaving 6 bases unmatched. The germline gives CDR1 MNHEY, CDR2 SVGAGI. This CDR3 region has 14 residues. CDR3 region: CATKRLAGYNEQFF. CDR3 in DNA: TGTGCCACCAAAAGACTAGCGGGGTACAATGAGCAGTTCTTC.

This chain links TRBV5-3 with TRBJ1-4; D is undetermined. TRBV5-3 is given ORF status, its function remaining uncertain. The V end lost 0 bases, the J end lost 1 base, and 10 bases lay between the germline ends. CDR3 length: 16 residues. The CDR3 loop reads CARSLVEGGTNEKLFF. The CDR3 region has the DNA TGTGCCAGAAGCTTGGTGGAGGGCGGAACTAATGAAAAACTGTTTTTT.

The V call is TRBV11-2, the J call TRBJ1-1; 10 bases are shared with TRBD1. V was clipped by 4 bases and J by 2 bases; unmatched bases: 7. The germline gives CDR1 SGHAT, CDR2 FQNNGV. The CDR3 has 16 amino acids. The CDR3, as DNA: TGTGCCAGCAGCTATAACCGGGACAGGGGAAACACTGAAGCTTTCTTT. Translated: CASSYNRDRGNTEAFF.

The genes are TRBV3-1 (or the pseudogene TRBV3-2) and TRBJ2-7; perhaps TRBD2 as D (5 bases). V lost 2 bases and J lost 3, with 11 bases in between. The CDR3 has 14 amino acids. From germline, CDR1 is LGHDT and CDR2 YNNKEL (reference sequence). The CDR3 region is CASSQSPRDYEQYF. The CDR3 DNA reads TGTGCCAGCAGCCAAAGCCCCCGGGACTACGAGCAGTACTTC.

The chain carries TRBV7-8 and TRBJ2-1; TRBD2 aligns across 14 bases. CDR1 SGHVS and CDR2 FQNEAQ come from the germline V gene. The CDR3 consists of 20 residues. V was clipped by 2 bases and J by 2 bases; unmatched bases: 11. CDR3: CASSLPGLAGVPSPYNEQFF. CDR3 in DNA: TGTGCCAGCAGCTTACCGGGACTAGCGGGAGTTCCATCCCCCTACAATGAGCAGTTCTTC.

This chain joins TRBV5-6 and TRBJ1-4; perhaps TRBD1 as D (6 bases). The CDR3 has 15 residues. V dropped 2 bases and J dropped 0 bases, with 8 bases sitting between them. CDR1 and CDR2 from the germline V gene are SGHDT and YYEEEE. The CDR3 DNA is TGTGCCAGCAGCTTAGGGGGTGCAACTAATGAAAAACTGTTTTTT. It translates to CASSLGGATNEKLFF.

The V gene is TRBV19, the J gene TRBJ1-2, with 7 bases identical to TRBD1. Germline trimming cut 0 bases from V and 2 bases from J; bases unmatched to any gene: 3. The CDR3 loop spans 15 amino acids. Germline CDR1 and CDR2: LNHDA and SQIVND (reference sequence). The CDR3 DNA sequence: TGTGCCAGTAGTATAGACGGACAGGCCAACTATGGCTACACCTTC. Amino acids: CASSIDGQANYGYTF. Full variable domain (remainder filled in from reference TRBV19 and TRBJ1-2): DGGITQSPKYLFRKEGQNVTLSCEQNLNHDAMYWYRQDPGQGLRLIYYSQIVNDFQKGDIAEGYSVSREKKESFPLTVTSAQKNPTAFYLCASSIDGQANYGYTFGSGTRLTVV.

The V gene is TRBV7-2, the J gene TRBJ1-1; 9 positions agree with TRBD1. The CDR3 is made up of 14 amino acids. Looked up from germline, CDR1 is SGHTA and CDR2 is FQGNSA. V gave up 4 bases and J gave up 7 bases; unmatched junction bases: 7. The CDR3 loop reads CASSSTGGPLEAFF. The CDR3 nucleotides are TGTGCCAGCAGCTCAACAGGGGGCCCCCTTGAAGCTTTCTTT.

This chain links TRBV7-9 with TRBJ2-7, with a possible D match to TRBD2 (5 bases). Germline values: CDR1 SEHNR, CDR2 FQNEAQ (reference sequence). V was trimmed by 5 bases and J by 3 bases, leaving 14 bases between them. The CDR3 sequence is 14 residues long. CDR3 in amino acids: CASSPTLAGYEQYF. DNA for the CDR3: TGTGCCAGCAGCCCTACGTTGGCGGGCTACGAGCAGTACTTC.

This clone was counted a few times. The rearrangement joins TRBV5-8 to TRBJ1-1, with 12 bases fitting TRBD1. Trimming took 5 bases from V and 3 from J; bases not matched to a gene: 8. The CDR3 is made up of 16 amino acids. The V gene's germline CDR1 is SGHTS and CDR2 YDEGEE. CDR3 region: CASRSGTGGADTEAFF. The CDR3 DNA is TGTGCCAGCAGATCCGGGACAGGGGGCGCGGACACTGAAGCTTTCTTT.

This chain joins TRBV3-1 (or the pseudogene TRBV3-2) and TRBJ1-5; possibly TRBD1 for D (6 bases). The germline V gene encodes CDR1 LGHDT and CDR2 YNNKEL (reference sequence). This CDR3 is 15 amino acids long. V was trimmed by 1 base and J by 3 bases, leaving 10 bases between them. The CDR3 sequence is CASSQVTGPNQPQHF. CDR3 coding DNA: TGTGCCAGCAGCCAAGTTACAGGGCCCAATCAGCCCCAGCATTTT.

V gene TRBV5-1 combines with J gene TRBJ2-1; 10 bases line up with TRBD2. The CDR3 spans 15 residues. The V segment lost 4 bases and the J segment 4 bases; nucleotides outside the gene matches: 5. Germline V gives CDR1 SGHRS, CDR2 YFSETQ. CDR3 in DNA: TGCGCCAGCAGCCCCGGGACTAGCGATTACAATGAGCAGTTCTTC. Its translation: CASSPGTSDYNEQFF. The complete variable domain, with remaining parts taken from reference TRBV5-1 and TRBJ2-1, reads KAGVTQTPRYLIKTRGQQVTLSCSPISGHRSVSWYQQTPGQGLQFLFEYFSETQRNKGNFPGRFSGRQFSNSRSEMNVSTLELGDSALYLCASSPGTSDYNEQFFGPGTRLTVL.

In this sample, this clone turned up once. The V call is TRBV4-1, the J call TRBJ2-7; 7 bases align to TRBD1. The CDR3 consists of 14 residues. Germline V gene data show CDR1 as MGHRA and CDR2 as YSYEKL. Trimming cost V 4 bases and J 3 bases; bases outside gene matches: 6. CDR3 in amino acids: CASSPGQLSYEQYF. The CDR3 DNA is TGCGCCAGCAGCCCGGGACAGCTCAGCTACGAGCAGTACTTC.

The rearrangement links TRBV12-3 or TRBV12-4 to TRBJ1-2; TRBD1 aligns across 7 bases. The CDR3 is made up of 12 amino acids. J was trimmed by 11 bases and V by 5 bases; bases with no gene match: 8. CDR3 in amino acids: CASSMTGSGYTF. The CDR3 DNA is TGTGCCAGCAGTATGACAGGGTCGGGGTACACCTTC.